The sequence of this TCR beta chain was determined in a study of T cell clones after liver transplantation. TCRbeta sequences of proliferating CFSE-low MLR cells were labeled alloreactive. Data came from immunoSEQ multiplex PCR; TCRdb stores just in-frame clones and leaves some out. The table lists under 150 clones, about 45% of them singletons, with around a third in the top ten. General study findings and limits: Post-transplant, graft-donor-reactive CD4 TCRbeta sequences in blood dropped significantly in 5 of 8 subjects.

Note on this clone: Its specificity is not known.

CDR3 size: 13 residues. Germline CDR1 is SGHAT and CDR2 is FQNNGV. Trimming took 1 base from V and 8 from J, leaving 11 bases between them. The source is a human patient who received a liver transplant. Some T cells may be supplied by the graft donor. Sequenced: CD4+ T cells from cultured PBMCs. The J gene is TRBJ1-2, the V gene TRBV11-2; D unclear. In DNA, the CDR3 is TGTGCCAGCAGCTTAGGGGAATTGGTGGGCTACACCTTC. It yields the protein CASSLGELVGYTF. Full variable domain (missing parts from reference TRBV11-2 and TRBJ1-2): EAGVAQSPRYKIIEKRQSVAFWCNPISGHATLYWYQQILGQGPKLLIQFQNNGVVDDSQLPKDRFSAERLKGVDSTLKIQPAKLEDSAVYLCASSLGELVGYTFGSGTRLTVV.